A selection of T cell receptor beta chains follows, all from one sample in a study of blood T cells in healthy people across ages. Using its own MiXCR run on the 5' RACE reads, TCRdb lists one record per CDR3 protein. The table records about 1.4 million distinct CDR3 sequences, almost 60% of them present only once. The specimen sequenced was blood. These receptors originate from a young man in good health. Each CDR3 is given with its conserved first and last residue. Fields, in order: CDR3 DNA, CDR3 protein, clone size, J gene, D gene, V gene. D genes are given only for firm matches. Rows give clone size only sometimes, using once, few, many, or a class for an expanded clone.

DNA: TGTGCCAGCAGTTTAGCGCGGACTTCATTCTACACCTTC; CDR3: CASSLARTSFYTF; size: .; J: TRBJ1-2; D: .; V: TRBV12-3/TRBV12-4
DNA: TGCAGCGTGGGGGGACAGGGGGGTGCTGGCTACACCTTC; CDR3: CSVGGQGGAGYTF; size: .; J: TRBJ1-2; D: TRBD1; V: TRBV29-1
DNA: TGTGCCAGCAGTCTATTCGGGACAGGGGGCGCCTACGAGCAGTACTTC; CDR3: CASSLFGTGGAYEQYF; size: .; J: TRBJ2-7; D: TRBD1; V: TRBV28
DNA: TGTGCCAGCAGGGGCCTCGGCGAACCCTACGAGCAGTACTTC; CDR3: CASRGLGEPYEQYF; size: few; J: TRBJ2-7; D: .; V: TRBV27
DNA: TGCAGTGCTAGCGGGAGGGCCGGGGTCAACAATGAGCAGTTCTTC; CDR3: CSASGRAGVNNEQFF; size: .; J: TRBJ2-1; D: TRBD2; V: TRBV20-1
DNA: TGCAGTGCTAGAGTACGGGGGCAGTTGCGGCAAGAGACCCAGTACTTC; CDR3: CSARVRGQLRQETQYF; size: .; J: TRBJ2-5; D: .; V: TRBV20-1
DNA: TGTGCCAGCAGTTACGTCCACTCAATAGGAGAGACCCAGTACTTC; CDR3: CASSYVHSIGETQYF; size: few; J: TRBJ2-5; D: .; V: TRBV6-5
DNA: TGCGCCAGCAGCCAAACAATCCGCAATGAGCAGTTCTTC; CDR3: CASSQTIRNEQFF; size: few; J: TRBJ2-1; D: .; V: TRBV4-1
DNA: TGTGCCAGCAGACGACAGGGTACCGGGGAGCTGTTTTTT; CDR3: CASRRQGTGELFF; size: .; J: TRBJ2-2; D: TRBD1; V: TRBV6-2/TRBV6-3
DNA: TGTGCCACCAGTGAGTCGGAAGGCACAGATACGCAGTATTTT; CDR3: CATSESEGTDTQYF; size: .; J: TRBJ2-3; D: .; V: TRBV10-3
DNA: TGTGCCAGCAGTTCTAGCGGGGCTTCCCTCTCTGGGGCCAACGTCCTGACTTTC; CDR3: CASSSSGASLSGANVLTF; size: .; J: TRBJ2-6; D: TRBD2; V: TRBV12-3/TRBV12-4
DNA: TGTGCCAGCAGGGGCAGATTGTTGTGGGACTACACCTTC; CDR3: CASRGRLLWDYTF; size: .; J: TRBJ1-2; D: .; V: TRBV14
DNA: TGTGCCAGCAGTGTAGCGCAGGGAGGGAGTGCTTTCTTT; CDR3: CASSVAQGGSAFF; size: once; J: TRBJ1-1; D: .; V: TRBV12-3/TRBV12-4
DNA: TGTGCCAGCAGCTTAGGACTGAGAGACAATGAGCAGTTCTTC; CDR3: CASSLGLRDNEQFF; size: .; J: TRBJ2-1; D: .; V: TRBV7-6
DNA: TGTGCCAGCAGCCCTATGGGAGTAGCGAGACCAGATCCAGGGGATGAGCAGTTCTTC; CDR3: CASSPMGVARPDPGDEQFF; size: .; J: TRBJ2-1; D: .; V: TRBV3-1
DNA: TGTGCCAGCAGCGTAGGGGGGAGCTTCACAGATACGCAGTATTTT; CDR3: CASSVGGSFTDTQYF; size: .; J: TRBJ2-3; D: .; V: TRBV9
DNA: TGTGCCAGCAAGGAGACAGGGGTCGGGTACTCCCGGGCGGATACGCAGTATTTT; CDR3: CASKETGVGYSRADTQYF; size: .; J: TRBJ2-3; D: TRBD1; V: TRBV28
DNA: TGCAGTGCTAGGGCTAGAGGGAGTTCAGATACGCAGTATTTT; CDR3: CSARARGSSDTQYF; size: .; J: TRBJ2-3; D: .; V: TRBV20-1
DNA: TGCGCCAGCAGCCAAGGCTGGTCGGGAGAGGGACCTGACGAGCAGTACTTC; CDR3: CASSQGWSGEGPDEQYF; size: few; J: TRBJ2-7; D: .; V: TRBV4-1
DNA: TGTGCCAGCAGTTGGGCACAAAACCTGAACACTGAAGCTTTCTTT; CDR3: CASSWAQNLNTEAFF; size: .; J: TRBJ1-1; D: .; V: TRBV12-3/TRBV12-4
DNA: TGTGCCAGCAGTTTACTACAGGGTCTCAATGAGCAGTTCTTC; CDR3: CASSLLQGLNEQFF; size: .; J: TRBJ2-1; D: .; V: TRBV12-3/TRBV12-4
DNA: TGTGCCAGCACTCCCCTTCCAGGGACAGGGAACTACGAGCAGTACTTC; CDR3: CASTPLPGTGNYEQYF; size: once; J: TRBJ2-7; D: TRBD1; V: TRBV6-2/TRBV6-3
DNA: TGCAGTGCTATCCCCGGGACAGGGGGTGAAAAACTGTTTTTT; CDR3: CSAIPGTGGEKLFF; size: .; J: TRBJ1-4; D: TRBD1; V: TRBV20-1
DNA: TGTGCCAGCAGTTTATCTTGGCAGTTGAGCTCCTACGAGCAGTACTTC; CDR3: CASSLSWQLSSYEQYF; size: once; J: TRBJ2-7; D: .; V: TRBV27
DNA: TGTGCCAGCAGTGTCCCTCGGCATTACGAGCAGTACTTC; CDR3: CASSVPRHYEQYF; size: .; J: TRBJ2-7; D: .; V: TRBV6-6
DNA: TGCGCCAGCAGCCAAGAAGCGGAGGGCTATGGCTACACCTTC; CDR3: CASSQEAEGYGYTF; size: .; J: TRBJ1-2; D: .; V: TRBV4-3